In this sample, the clone carrying this T cell receptor beta chain turned up a few times. This sample was included in a study of identical twins. TCRdb processed the 5' RACE reads anew with MiXCR; each CDR3 protein has one entry. The sample consists of approximately 500,000 distinct CDR3 sequences, 20% to 30% of them appearing once. This sample was also put to use in a study of T cells expressing NK-cell markers.

The material sequenced was CD4+ T cells sorted from blood. This receptor was taken from a woman aged 18 to 35 in good health.

This CDR3 is CASSKRTAGRGGTQYF. CDR3 coding DNA: TGTGCCAGCAGCAAAAGGACCGCGGGACGGGGTGGTACGCAGTATTTT. The J gene is TRBJ2-3, the V gene TRBV12-3 or TRBV12-4; TRBD2 is a possible D gene (6 bases). Deletions cut 6 bases from V and 8 bases from J, with 24 bases between. The CDR3 runs 16 residues.